This T cell receptor beta chain was retrieved from a study of shared clonotypes between healthy human individuals. The CDR3 length is 17 residues. The J segment lost 4 bases and the V segment lost 3 bases, leaving 13 bases of the junction unmatched. CDR1 is SGHVS and CDR2 is FQNEAQ in the germline V gene. The assay was immunoSEQ multiplex PCR, and TCRdb's table has in-frame clones only and misses some. Here the sample spans 2 million to 2.5 million clones, 95% being singletons. Sequenced material: naive CD4+ T cells sorted from blood. This sample's subset: CD45RA+ positively selected. The chain has TRBV7-8 and TRBJ2-3, with 7 bases matching TRBD1. The source of this sequence is a man aged 18-30 years in good health. This CDR3 is CASSFQTTGNGADTQYF. The CDR3, as DNA: TGTGCCAGCAGCTTCCAAACGACAGGGAATGGGGCAGATACGCAGTATTTT.